These 22 T cell receptor beta chains came from one sample sequenced in a study of post-analysis software for immune sequencing data. General observations from the study: Higher frequency in patients than in controls was seen for about five TRBV segments, with TRBV5-6, TRBV5-1 and TRBV20-1 among them.

Unique molecular identifiers were carried by the TCR beta cDNA libraries. MiXCR was run by TCRdb on the PCR reads, yielding one entry per CDR3 protein. The sample yields 350,000 to 500,000 distinct CDR3 sequences, approximately 37% seen once. These TCRs' antigens remain unknown. The sequenced material came from blood. The receptor source for this set is a girl aged 2 to 10 with multiple sclerosis.

This chain connects TRBV6-5 to TRBJ1-1; no firm D call. The V and J ends lost 3 bases and 5 bases respectively, with 19 bases between them. This CDR3 comprises 16 residues. Germline values: CDR1 MNHEY, CDR2 SVGAGI. The DNA of the CDR3 is TGTGCCAGCAGTTATTGGCAGACCGACTGGCGAACTGAAGCTTTCTTT. Its translation is CASSYWQTDWRTEAFF.

This clonotype was counted a few times. The CDR3, as DNA: TGTGCCATCAGTGTGGCAGCAACGGACTACGAGCAGTACTTC. Its translation is CAISVAATDYEQYF. J is TRBJ2-7 and V is TRBV10-3; D is ambiguous. Germline V lookup: CDR1 ENHRY, CDR2 SYGVKD. The CDR3 covers 14 residues. Trimming removed 4 bases at V and 3 bases at J, with 13 bases between.

This chain connects TRBV3-1 to TRBJ2-5, with D tentatively TRBD2 (6 bases). CDR3 length equals 15 residues. V was pared by 2 bases and J by 2 bases, with 12 bases between. In germline, CDR1 is LGHDT, CDR2 YNNKEL (reference sequence). The CDR3 sequence is CASSQRLGGQETQYF. The CDR3 DNA sequence: TGTGCCAGCAGCCAAAGATTGGGGGGTCAAGAGACCCAGTACTTC.

As to this clonotype: The junction differs from germline at one of its ends, possibly a read error. The chain employs TRBV6-5 and TRBJ2-5; D may be TRBD1 or TRBD2 (5 bases each). CDR1 is MNHEY, CDR2 SVGAGI, per germline. The length of the CDR3 is 15 residues. CDR3 residues: CASSYSIGVGETRYF. CDR3 nucleotides: TGTGCCAGCAGTTACTCGATAGGGGTGGGAGAGACCCGGTACTTC.

The chain has TRBV18 and TRBJ1-6; no clear D. Between the trimmed V and J ends, which lost 1 base and 7 bases, there was a span of 11 bases. CDR3 length: 15 residues. Germline lookup yields CDR1 KGHSH and CDR2 LQKENI. CDR3: CASSPLGQDNSPLHF. CDR3 nucleotide sequence: TGTGCCAGCTCACCACTAGGGCAGGACAATTCACCCCTCCACTTT.

This clonotype showed up just once. V gene TRBV28 combines with J gene TRBJ1-2; 8 bases match TRBD1. Germline CDR1 MDHEN, CDR2 SYDVKM. The length of the CDR3 is 16 residues. Trimming cost V 4 bases and J 7 bases; bases outside gene matches: 14. In nucleotides, the CDR3 is TGTGCCAGCAGTTCCGGGACAGGAGGTGGTCGTGGTGGCTACACCTTC. This translates into CASSSGTGGGRGGYTF.

The chain employs TRBV7-6 and TRBJ1-4; a weak D match, TRBD1 (5 bases). The V gene's germline CDR1 is SGHVS and CDR2 FNYEAQ. The CDR3 covers 15 residues. The germline V and J ends were trimmed by 3 bases and 5 bases, with 13 bases remaining between them. The CDR3 is CASSFSGGVNEKLFF. In DNA form, the CDR3 reads TGTGCCAGCAGCTTCTCCGGGGGTGTCAATGAAAAACTGTTTTTT.

The chain couples TRBV7-3 to TRBJ1-1; D gene ambiguous. Trimming shortened V by 4 bases and J by 5 bases, and 14 bases separated the two germline ends. Germline V CDR1 and CDR2: SGHTA, FQGTGA. The CDR3 is 14 amino acids. This CDR3 is CASSSRSGGTEAFF. The CDR3 nucleotides read TGTGCCAGCAGCTCCCGGTCGGGTGGGACTGAAGCTTTCTTT.

The table lists this clonotype with a count of one. This sequence joins TRBV5-1 and TRBJ2-1; D perhaps matches TRBD2 (6 bases). The CDR3 loop spans 15 amino acids. Germline CDR1 and CDR2: SGHRS and YFSETQ. Trimming removed 4 bases from V and 8 bases from J, with 19 bases in between. The CDR3 protein is CASSDWGDDRDEQFF. The CDR3, as DNA: TGCGCCAGCAGCGATTGGGGGGACGATCGAGATGAGCAGTTCTTC.

CDR3 nucleotides: TGTGCCAGCAGTTACCGCGGAGGGGGTGTTTATGGCTACACCTTC. It translates to CASSYRGGGVYGYTF. The chain has TRBV6-5 and TRBJ1-2; TRBD1 might be the D (6 bases). Germline CDR1 and CDR2: MNHEY and SVGAGI. Trimming took off 2 bases at V and 5 bases at J, with 15 bases between the two ends. The CDR3 covers 15 residues.

In DNA form, the CDR3 reads TGCAGCGTTTCAGCCGGGGTCACTGAAGCTTTCTTT. Its protein product is CSVSAGVTEAFF. The chain employs TRBV29-1 and TRBJ1-1; D remains ambiguous. This CDR3 comprises 12 residues. CDR1 SQVTM and CDR2 ANQGSEA come from the germline V gene. Trimming left V 5 bases short and J 4 bases short, with 11 bases between.

The chain is built from TRBV6-2 or TRBV6-3 and TRBJ2-5, with 7 bases identical to TRBD1. The CDR3 length is 13 residues. Per the germline V gene, CDR1 is MNHEY and CDR2 is SVGEGT. The V segment lost 6 bases and the J segment 13 bases; nucleotides outside the gene matches: 14. CDR3 coding DNA: TGTGCCAGCAGGAGACAGGGTTTGGGTGAGCGGTACTTC. It codes for CASRRQGLGERYF.

This chain joins TRBV5-1 and TRBJ2-2; weak D call: TRBD2 (5 bases). Germline loops: CDR1 SGHRS, CDR2 YFSETQ. The V end was cut by 5 bases, the J end by 0 bases, with 11 bases between. There are 15 residues in the CDR3. DNA of the CDR3: TGCGCCAGCAGTTCGAGGGTTTCGAACACCGGGGAGCTGTTTTTT. Translated, it gives CASSSRVSNTGELFF.

This clonotype was seen more than once but under ten times. The rearrangement links TRBV4-1 to TRBJ2-7; TRBD2 matches at 12 bases. Germline V gene data show CDR1 as MGHRA and CDR2 as YSYEKL. After removal of 1 base from V and 0 bases from J, the junction contained 1 base not matched to a gene. This CDR3 has 16 amino acids. For the CDR3, the DNA is TGCGCCAGCAGCCAAGTACTAGCGGGGGGCTCCTACGAGCAGTACTTC. This gives the protein CASSQVLAGGSYEQYF.

The V call is TRBV28, the J call TRBJ2-7; 8 bases line up with TRBD2. Trimming removed 3 bases from V and 5 bases from J; junction bases left unmatched: 9. Germline CDR1 MDHEN, CDR2 SYDVKM. The CDR3 spans 15 residues. The CDR3 DNA reads TGTGCCAGCAGTTTGGTAGGGTTAGCGGGAAACGAGCAGTACTTC. Protein: CASSLVGLAGNEQYF. Using reference TRBV28 and TRBJ2-7 for the parts outside the CDR3, the full variable domain is DVKVTQSSRYLVKRTGEKVFLECVQDMDHENMFWYRQDPGLGLRLIYFSYDVKMKEKGDIPEGYSVSREKKERFSLILESASTNQTSMYLCASSLVGLAGNEQYFGPGTRLTVT.

Only a few counts were recorded for this clonotype. This chain joins TRBV12-3 or TRBV12-4 and TRBJ2-5; TRBD1 is a possible D gene (7 bases). The CDR3 is 18 amino acids. The V end lost 5 bases, the J end lost 0 bases, and 22 bases lay between the germline ends. Here the CDR3 DNA reads TGTGCCAGCAGTCTCGACCCCTACAGGGGAGGCTACCAAGAGACCCAGTACTTC. Protein: CASSLDPYRGGYQETQYF.

About this clonotype: The junction departs from the called germline gene at one end, perhaps through a read error. The CDR3 bases are TGTGCTAGCAGCCAAGGGCCGTCGAGGGAGACCCAGTACTTC. Its translation is CASSQGPSRETQYF. V usage is TRBV7-7 and J usage is TRBJ2-7; the D is unclear. The end of the DNA fits TRBJ2-5 better, so the J call may be wrong. Germline V gene data show CDR1 as SSHAT and CDR2 as FNYEAQ (reference sequence). The CDR3 has 14 residues.

This clonotype was seen a single time. At one boundary the junction diverges from the germline segment, which might be a read error. The genes are TRBV6-2 or TRBV6-3 and TRBJ1-2; TRBD1 matches 8 bases. Germline loops: CDR1 MNHEY, CDR2 SVGEGT. The CDR3 sequence is 15 residues long. The CDR3 spells CVSRLGTGGDYGYTF. CDR3 DNA: TGTGTCAGCAGGCTCGGGACAGGTGGTGACTATGGCTACACCTTC.

V and J are TRBV29-1 and TRBJ2-5; no clear D gene. V lost 4 bases to trimming and J lost 5 bases, with 14 bases between them. The CDR3 covers 13 residues. In germline, CDR1 is SQVTM, CDR2 ANQGSEA. CDR3 sequence: CSVAQAGRETQYF. In DNA form, the CDR3 reads TGCAGCGTTGCCCAGGCAGGCCGGGAGACCCAGTACTTC.

This clonotype was observed a few times. The chain recombines TRBV7-2 with TRBJ2-7, with 7 bases identical to TRBD2. Germline values: CDR1 SGHTA, CDR2 FQGNSA. Unmatched junction bases numbered 3, after V lost 4 bases and J lost 3 bases. The CDR3 extends over 13 amino acids. The CDR3 bases are TGTGCCAGCAGCTGGGGGAGGGTCTACGAGCAGTACTTC. Protein product: CASSWGRVYEQYF.

J is TRBJ2-4 and V is TRBV5-1; D remains ambiguous. The CDR3 is 12 residues long. Germline CDR1 SGHRS, CDR2 YFSETQ. V was trimmed by 2 bases and J by 13 bases, leaving 13 bases between them. The CDR3 protein is CASSFYSGEQYF. The CDR3 DNA reads TGCGCCAGCAGCTTCTATTCCGGAGAGCAGTACTTC. Looking up the rest from reference TRBV5-1 and TRBJ2-4 gives the full variable domain: KAGVTQTPRYLIKTRGQQVTLSCSPISGHRSVSWYQQTPGQGLQFLFEYFSETQRNKGNFPGRFSGRQFSNSRSEMNVSTLELGDSALYLCASSFYSGEQYFGAGTRLSVL.

The chain recombines TRBV5-1 with TRBJ1-5, with 7 bases fitting TRBD1. Per the germline V gene, CDR1 is SGHRS and CDR2 is YFSETQ. There are 15 residues in the CDR3. J gave up 8 bases and V 0 bases, and 8 bases lay outside the gene matches. The CDR3 protein is CASSLGGQTAEPQHF. In DNA form, the CDR3 reads TGCGCCAGCAGCTTGGGGGGACAGACGGCTGAGCCCCAGCATTTT.